The 27 T cell receptor beta chains in this list originate from one sample, sequenced in a study of blood T cell repertoires in COVID-19. Some clones are missing from TCRdb's copy, which holds only in-frame ones; the method was immunoSEQ multiplex PCR. The sample includes 200,000 to 250,000 clones, around 84% of them seen just once. The sequenced sample consisted of peripheral blood. These receptors were taken from a man between 50 and 59 years old with acute or convalescent COVID-19.

This clone was seen just once. The V gene is TRBV2, the J gene TRBJ2-3; TRBD1 matches 12 bases. V was clipped by 7 bases and J by 4 bases; unmatched bases: 6. In germline, CDR1 is SNHLY, CDR2 FYNNEI. This CDR3 contains 15 residues. CDR3 nucleotides: TGTGCCAGCATCCGGGACAGGGGGCGACCAGATACGCAGTATTTT. Translation gives CASIRDRGRPDTQYF.

V is TRBV6-5 and J is TRBJ1-4; D is possibly TRBD1 (5 bases). CDR3 size: 14 residues. Germline values: CDR1 MNHEY, CDR2 SVGAGI. V was shortened by 5 bases and J by 4 bases, with 11 bases between the two germline ends. The CDR3 DNA reads as TGTGCCAGCAGTAGCGGGACTCATAATGAAAAACTGTTTTTT. Translation: CASSSGTHNEKLFF.

The V gene is TRBV30, the J gene TRBJ1-2; D unresolved. Germline loops: CDR1 GTSNPN, CDR2 SVGIG (reference sequence). This CDR3 spans 12 amino acids. V was shortened by 3 bases and J by 1 base, with 6 bases between the two germline ends. The CDR3 sequence: CAWRQLNYGYTF. The DNA of the CDR3 is TGTGCCTGGAGACAGCTTAACTATGGCTACACCTTC.

This clone has a single count. The same CDR3 also results from other DNA sequences found in this sample. This chain joins TRBV6-6 and TRBJ1-2, with 7 positions matching TRBD1. Germline V CDR1 and CDR2: MNHNY, SVGAGI (reference sequence). V lost 2 bases to trimming and J lost 4 bases; unmatched junction nucleotides: 4. The length of the CDR3 is 14 residues. CDR3 sequence (DNA): TGTGCCAGCAGTTACGGGACAGCCCCCTATGGCTACACCTTC. It codes for CASSYGTAPYGYTF.

The gene calls are TRBV9 and TRBJ2-1, with D possibly being TRBD2 (5 bases). The CDR3 is 14 amino acids. In germline, CDR1 is SGDLS, CDR2 YYNGEE. V lost 4 bases to trimming and J lost 13 bases, with 21 bases between them. The CDR3 reads CASSSGGQADLQFF. In nucleotides, the CDR3 is TGTGCCAGCAGCTCTGGAGGTCAGGCGGATCTCCAGTTCTTC.

In this sample, this clone turned up a few times. The J gene is TRBJ2-4, the V gene TRBV19; 8 bases match TRBD1. CDR3 length equals 14 residues. Germline V gene data show CDR1 as LNHDA and CDR2 as SQIVND (reference sequence). Unmatched junction bases numbered 9, after V lost 6 bases and J lost 8 bases. The CDR3 region is CASSATGGRDIQYF. The CDR3 coding sequence is TGTGCCAGTAGCGCTACAGGGGGAAGGGACATTCAGTACTTC.

V usage is TRBV5-8 and J usage is TRBJ2-4, with 7 bases fitting TRBD2. Germline loops: CDR1 SGHTS, CDR2 YDEGEE. The J segment lost 0 bases and the V segment lost 3 bases, leaving 9 bases of the junction unmatched. The CDR3 has 17 residues. The CDR3 region is CASSSGRGELAKNIQYF. CDR3 DNA sequence: TGTGCCAGCAGCTCTGGACGGGGGGAGCTAGCCAAAAACATTCAGTACTTC.

The chain employs TRBV29-1 and TRBJ1-1; tentative D call: TRBD1 (6 bases). The CDR3 spans 13 residues. Germline loops: CDR1 SQVTM, CDR2 ANQGSEA. V lost 4 bases to trimming and J lost 1 base, with 10 bases between them. The CDR3 coding sequence is TGCAGCGTTGTCGTCAGGGGGAACACTGAAGCTTTCTTT. This encodes CSVVVRGNTEAFF.

V is TRBV10-3 and J is TRBJ1-5, with TRBD1 as a possible D gene (5 bases). Trimming took 2 bases from V and 3 from J, leaving 8 bases between them. CDR3 length: 14 amino acids. Germline CDR1 reads ENHRY; CDR2 reads SYGVKD. The CDR3 reads CAISEGGYNQPQHF. As DNA, the CDR3 is TGTGCCATCAGTGAGGGGGGGTACAATCAGCCCCAGCATTTT.

The J gene is TRBJ1-4, the V gene TRBV10-1, with TRBD1 identical over 7 bases. The CDR3 loop spans 15 amino acids. With 4 bases clipped from V and 5 bases from J, the junction kept 7 bases outside the gene matches. Germline values: CDR1 WNHNN, CDR2 SYGVQD (reference sequence). The CDR3 DNA is TGCGCCAGCAGTGCCCGTGGGACAGCAAATGAAAAACTGTTTTTT. As protein: CASSARGTANEKLFF.

The chain is built from TRBV6-5 and TRBJ2-7, with 15 bases matching TRBD2. CDR3 size: 15 residues. Germline V lookup: CDR1 MNHEY, CDR2 SVGAGI. The V and J ends lost 4 bases and 7 bases, in that order; junction bases with no gene match: 5. The CDR3 DNA follows: TGTGCCAGCAGTTCCGGGACTAGCGGGGGGAAAGAGCAGTACTTC. The encoded protein is CASSSGTSGGKEQYF.

This clone has a single count. The chain couples TRBV2 to TRBJ2-1; D gene uncertain. This CDR3 comprises 11 residues. CDR1 and CDR2 (germline): SNHLY, FYNNEI. Trimming removed 8 bases from V and 4 bases from J, with 6 bases in between. This CDR3 reads CASSAYNEQFF. In DNA, the CDR3 is TGTGCCAGCTCAGCGTACAATGAGCAGTTCTTC.

V is TRBV4-2 and J is TRBJ2-1; maybe TRBD2 (6 bases). CDR1 is LGHNA and CDR2 is YNFKEQ in the germline V gene. The CDR3 consists of 15 residues. V gave up 2 bases and J gave up 4 bases, with 12 bases separating them. The CDR3 nucleotides are TGTGCCAGCAGCCAACAACTACTAGCTTACAATGAGCAGTTCTTC. Translated: CASSQQLLAYNEQFF.

The genes are TRBV5-1 and TRBJ1-1; no clear D. The CDR3 totals 12 residues. The V end lost 5 bases, the J end lost 8 bases, and 13 bases lay between the germline ends. Germline lookup yields CDR1 SGHRS and CDR2 YFSETQ. This chain's CDR3 is CASSDRDREAFF. CDR3 in DNA: TGCGCCAGCAGTGACCGGGATAGAGAAGCTTTCTTT.

The table lists this clone with a few counts. The chain joins TRBV6-5 to TRBJ1-2; D may be TRBD1 (6 bases). CDR3 length equals 14 residues. The germline V gene has CDR1 MNHEY and CDR2 SVGAGI. V lost 8 bases to trimming and J lost 4 bases, with 17 bases between them. CDR3 protein: CASPSGQGSYGYTF. CDR3 in DNA: TGTGCCAGCCCCTCTGGGCAGGGGAGCTATGGCTACACCTTC.

The chain recombines TRBV25-1 with TRBJ1-2; D possibly corresponds to TRBD1 (5 bases). The CDR3 covers 12 residues. CDR1 and CDR2 (germline): MGHDK, SYGVNS. The ends were cut back, 4 bases at V and 7 bases at J, with 10 bases in the middle. This CDR3 reads CASSVGVSGYTF. CDR3 DNA sequence: TGTGCCAGCAGTGTAGGGGTTTCTGGCTACACCTTC.

Notes on this clone: At the DNA level, this CDR3 is encoded by other sequences in the same sample as well. The chain is built from TRBV20-1 and TRBJ1-5, with D maybe TRBD1 (5 bases). From germline, CDR1 is DFQATT and CDR2 SNEGSKA (reference sequence). The CDR3 length is 15 residues. Trimming left V 3 bases short and J 3 bases short, with 15 bases between. CDR3 DNA sequence: TGCAGTGCTAGTCCTTCGCGGGGGAACAATCAGCCCCAGCATTTT. Translation gives CSASPSRGNNQPQHF.

V gene TRBV2 combines with J gene TRBJ2-3; TRBD1 aligns across 7 bases. Germline V CDR1 and CDR2: SNHLY, FYNNEI. V lost 4 bases and J lost 0; bases outside the gene matches: 13. The CDR3 covers 18 residues. Written as DNA, the CDR3 is TGTGCCAGCAGTGTTGTGCCGACAGGGACACAGAGCACAGATACGCAGTATTTT. Its protein product is CASSVVPTGTQSTDTQYF.

The gene calls are TRBV2 and TRBJ2-1, with 9 bases fitting TRBD1. Looked up from germline, CDR1 is SNHLY and CDR2 is FYNNEI. This CDR3 is built from 15 residues. V lost 5 bases, J lost 3 bases, and 5 bases stayed unmatched. The CDR3 spells CASSQDRGFYNEQFF. CDR3 in DNA: TGTGCCAGCAGTCAAGACAGGGGGTTCTACAATGAGCAGTTCTTC.

The chain employs TRBV5-1 and TRBJ2-1, with TRBD1 identical over 10 bases. The germline V gene encodes CDR1 SGHRS and CDR2 YFSETQ. This CDR3 has 14 amino acids. Trimming took 9 bases from V and 9 from J; bases not matched to a gene: 12. This CDR3 reads CATQTGGRFTEQFF. The CDR3 region has the DNA TGCGCCACCCAGACAGGGGGCAGGTTTACTGAGCAGTTCTTC.

V is TRBV7-2 and J is TRBJ2-5; D might be TRBD1 (5 bases). The CDR3 runs 14 residues. Germline V lookup: CDR1 SGHTA, CDR2 FQGNSA. V lost 5 bases, J lost 3 bases, and 13 bases lay in between. CDR3: CASSLLTVKETQYF. The DNA of the CDR3 is TGTGCCAGCAGCCTCCTGACAGTAAAAGAGACCCAGTACTTC.

This clone appeared a few times. The chain combines TRBV6-5 with TRBJ1-1, with 7 positions matching TRBD1. The germline CDR1 and CDR2 sequences are MNHEY and SVGAGI. There are 14 residues in the CDR3. V trimming: 6 bases; J trimming: 8 bases; junction bases outside the gene matches: 12. The CDR3 here is CASSASRGVAEAFF. The CDR3 DNA sequence: TGTGCCAGCAGCGCGTCCAGGGGGGTGGCGGAAGCTTTCTTT.

This chain joins TRBV6-5 and TRBJ2-2; D is unresolved. V lost 6 bases and J 0 bases, leaving 8 bases between the germline ends. Germline V gives CDR1 MNHEY, CDR2 SVGAGI. The length of the CDR3 is 14 residues. CDR3 in DNA: TGTGCCAGCAGGTTGCAGGCGAACACCGGGGAGCTGTTTTTT. This encodes CASRLQANTGELFF.

This clone was found once. The chain links TRBV19 to TRBJ2-6; tentative D call: TRBD1 (6 bases). The CDR3 is 14 amino acids. Germline V gene sequence: CDR1 LNHDA, CDR2 SQIVND (reference sequence). V lost 7 bases to trimming and J lost 4 bases, with 11 bases between them. The CDR3 DNA sequence: TGTGCCAGTACTACAGGGTCCGGGGCCAACGTCCTGACTTTC. Translated, it gives CASTTGSGANVLTF.

The chain recombines TRBV6-5 with TRBJ1-5; possibly TRBD1 for D (5 bases). V lost 6 bases to trimming and J lost 6 bases, with 15 bases between them. Germline assignment: CDR1 MNHEY and CDR2 SVGAGI. The CDR3 is 14 amino acids. CDR3 region: CASRSTGGFQPQHF. The DNA of the CDR3 is TGTGCCAGCAGATCGACTGGGGGGTTTCAGCCCCAGCATTTT.

This clone has only one observation. This sequence joins TRBV18 and TRBJ1-2; 10 nucleotides match TRBD1. Germline-derived CDR1 and CDR2 are KGHSH and LQKENI. CDR3 size: 14 residues. Trimming at V came to 3 bases and at J to 7 bases, leaving 5 bases not matched to a gene. CDR3 loop: CASSPRDRGAGYTF. The CDR3 coding sequence is TGTGCCAGCTCACCGAGGGACAGGGGTGCTGGCTACACCTTC.

The J gene is TRBJ2-2, the V gene TRBV27; 9 nucleotides agree with TRBD1. The V gene end was trimmed by 6 bases and the J gene end by 3 bases; junction bases not matched to a gene: 8. Per the germline V gene, CDR1 is MNHEY and CDR2 is SMNVEV (reference sequence). This CDR3 is 16 amino acids long. This chain's CDR3 is CASRGQGRLDTGELFF. In DNA form, the CDR3 reads TGTGCCAGCAGGGGACAGGGTAGGTTGGACACCGGGGAGCTGTTTTTT.